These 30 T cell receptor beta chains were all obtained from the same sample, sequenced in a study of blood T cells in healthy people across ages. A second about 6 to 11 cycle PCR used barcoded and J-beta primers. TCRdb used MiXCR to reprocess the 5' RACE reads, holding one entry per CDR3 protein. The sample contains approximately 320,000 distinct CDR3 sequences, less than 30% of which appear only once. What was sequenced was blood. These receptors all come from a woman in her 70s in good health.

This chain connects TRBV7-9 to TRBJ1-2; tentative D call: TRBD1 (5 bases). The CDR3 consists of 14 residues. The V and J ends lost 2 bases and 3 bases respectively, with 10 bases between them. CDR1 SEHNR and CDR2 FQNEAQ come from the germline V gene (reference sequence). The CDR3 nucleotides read TGTGCCAGCAGCTTATTAGTGGGGGACTATGGCTACACCTTC. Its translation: CASSLLVGDYGYTF.

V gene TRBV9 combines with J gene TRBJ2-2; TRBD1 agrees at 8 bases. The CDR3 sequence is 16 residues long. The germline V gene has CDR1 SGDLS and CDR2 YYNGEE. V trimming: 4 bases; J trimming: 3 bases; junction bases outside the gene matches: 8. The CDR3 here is CASSNRQGRDTGELFF. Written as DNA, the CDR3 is TGTGCCAGCAGCAACCGACAGGGGCGAGACACCGGGGAGCTGTTTTTT.

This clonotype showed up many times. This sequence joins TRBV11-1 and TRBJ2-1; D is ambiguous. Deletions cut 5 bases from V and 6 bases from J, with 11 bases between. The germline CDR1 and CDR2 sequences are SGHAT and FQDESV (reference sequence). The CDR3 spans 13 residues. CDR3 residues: CASSQVPGNEQFF. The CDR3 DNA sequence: TGTGCCAGCAGCCAGGTCCCCGGCAATGAGCAGTTCTTC.

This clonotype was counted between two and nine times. In DNA form, the CDR3 reads TGTGCCAGCAGCTTAACGGGAGGGGCGGGCGGCTACACCTTC. It specifies CASSLTGGAGGYTF. The chain couples TRBV7-3 to TRBJ1-2, with D perhaps matching TRBD1 (5 bases). Between the trimmed V and J ends, which lost 0 bases and 8 bases, there was a span of 13 bases. The V gene's germline CDR1 is SGHTA and CDR2 FQGTGA. This CDR3 contains 14 residues.

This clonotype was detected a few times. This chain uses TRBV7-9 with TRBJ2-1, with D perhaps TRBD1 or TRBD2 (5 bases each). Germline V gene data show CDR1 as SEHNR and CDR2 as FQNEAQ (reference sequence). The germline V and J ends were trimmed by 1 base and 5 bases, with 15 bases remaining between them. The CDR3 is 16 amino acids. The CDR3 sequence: CASSLGVVGDNNEQFF. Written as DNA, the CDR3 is TGTGCCAGCAGCTTAGGCGTAGTGGGGGATAACAATGAGCAGTTCTTC.

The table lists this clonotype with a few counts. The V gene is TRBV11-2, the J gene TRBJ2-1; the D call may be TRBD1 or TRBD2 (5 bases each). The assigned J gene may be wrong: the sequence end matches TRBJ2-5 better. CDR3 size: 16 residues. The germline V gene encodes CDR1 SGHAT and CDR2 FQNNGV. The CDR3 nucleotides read TGTGCCAGCAGCGCCCTTGGGACGAGCCTAGGGGAGACCCAGTACTTC. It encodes CASSALGTSLGETQYF.

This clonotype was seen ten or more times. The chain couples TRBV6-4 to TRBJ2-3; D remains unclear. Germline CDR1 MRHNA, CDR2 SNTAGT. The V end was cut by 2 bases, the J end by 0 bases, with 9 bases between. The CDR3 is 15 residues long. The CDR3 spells CASSDRAASTDTQYF. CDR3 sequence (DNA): TGTGCCAGCAGTGACCGGGCGGCCAGCACAGATACGCAGTATTTT.

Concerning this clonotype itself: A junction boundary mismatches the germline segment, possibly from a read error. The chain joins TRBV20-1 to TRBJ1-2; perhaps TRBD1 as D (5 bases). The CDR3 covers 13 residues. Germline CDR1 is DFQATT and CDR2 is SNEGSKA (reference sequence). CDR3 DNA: TGCAGTGCTCTCCGGGACTTCAACTATGGCTGCACCTTC. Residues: CSALRDFNYGCTF.

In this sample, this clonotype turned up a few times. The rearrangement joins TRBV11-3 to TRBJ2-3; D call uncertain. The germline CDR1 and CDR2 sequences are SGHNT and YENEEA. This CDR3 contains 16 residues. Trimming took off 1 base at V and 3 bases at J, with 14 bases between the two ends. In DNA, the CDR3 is TGTGCCAGCAGCTTAGGGAGTAGGGCGGATACAGATACGCAGTATTTT. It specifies CASSLGSRADTDTQYF.

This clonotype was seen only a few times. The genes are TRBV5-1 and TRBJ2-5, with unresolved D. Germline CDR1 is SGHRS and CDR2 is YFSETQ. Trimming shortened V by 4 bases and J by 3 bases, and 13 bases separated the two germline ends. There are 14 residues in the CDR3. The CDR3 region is CASSISRSEETQYF. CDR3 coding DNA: TGCGCCAGCAGCATTAGCCGGTCGGAAGAGACCCAGTACTTC.

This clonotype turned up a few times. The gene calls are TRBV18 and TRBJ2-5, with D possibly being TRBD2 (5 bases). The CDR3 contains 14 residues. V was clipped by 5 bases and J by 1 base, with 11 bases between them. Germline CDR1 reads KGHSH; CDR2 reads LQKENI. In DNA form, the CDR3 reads TGTGCCAGCTCATCCTACGGGGTCCAAGAGACCCAGTACTTC. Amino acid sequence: CASSSYGVQETQYF. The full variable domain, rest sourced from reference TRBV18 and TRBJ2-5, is NAGVMQNPRHLVRRRGQEARLRCSPMKGHSHVYWYRQLPEEGLKFMVYLQKENIIDESGMPKERFSAEFPKEGPSILRIQQVVRGDSAAYFCASSSYGVQETQYFGPGTRLLVL.

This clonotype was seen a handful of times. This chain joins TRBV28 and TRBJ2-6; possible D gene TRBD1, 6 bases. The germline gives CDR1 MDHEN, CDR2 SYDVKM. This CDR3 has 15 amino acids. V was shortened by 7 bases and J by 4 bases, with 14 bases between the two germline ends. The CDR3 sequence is CASKEQGSGANVLTF. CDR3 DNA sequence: TGTGCCAGCAAGGAGCAGGGGTCAGGGGCCAACGTCCTGACTTTC.

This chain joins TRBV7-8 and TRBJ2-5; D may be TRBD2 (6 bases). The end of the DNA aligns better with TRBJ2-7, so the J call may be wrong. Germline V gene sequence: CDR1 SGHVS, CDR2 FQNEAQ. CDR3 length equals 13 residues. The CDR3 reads CASSFASEGEQYF. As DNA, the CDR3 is TGTGCCAGCAGCTTCGCTAGCGAGGGCGAGCAGTACTTC.

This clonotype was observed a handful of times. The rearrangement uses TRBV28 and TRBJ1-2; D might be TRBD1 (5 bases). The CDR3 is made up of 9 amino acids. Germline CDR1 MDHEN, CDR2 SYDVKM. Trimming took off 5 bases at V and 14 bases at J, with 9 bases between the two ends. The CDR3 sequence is CASSPPGTF. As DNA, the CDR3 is TGTGCCAGCAGTCCTCCAGGGACCTTC.

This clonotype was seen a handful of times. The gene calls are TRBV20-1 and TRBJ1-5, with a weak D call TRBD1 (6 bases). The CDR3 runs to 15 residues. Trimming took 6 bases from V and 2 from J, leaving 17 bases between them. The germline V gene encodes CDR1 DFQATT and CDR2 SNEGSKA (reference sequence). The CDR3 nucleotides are TGCAGTGCCCGAAAGGGGGGGCAGGGCAATCAGCCCCAGCATTTT. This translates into CSARKGGQGNQPQHF.

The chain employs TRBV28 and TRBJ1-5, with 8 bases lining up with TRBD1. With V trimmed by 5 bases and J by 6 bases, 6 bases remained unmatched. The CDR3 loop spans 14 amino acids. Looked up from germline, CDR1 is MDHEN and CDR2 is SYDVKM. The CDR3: CASSHQGASQPQHF. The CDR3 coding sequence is TGTGCCAGCAGTCATCAGGGGGCAAGTCAGCCCCAGCATTTT.

For the CDR3, the DNA is TGCGCCAGCAGCCAAGGAAGCCATTCACCCCTCCACTTT. Protein sequence: CASSQGSHSPLHF. The chain joins TRBV4-1 to TRBJ1-6; D ambiguous. Trimming pared 1 base from V and 8 bases from J, leaving 6 bases between. The CDR3 covers 13 residues. Germline-derived CDR1 and CDR2 are MGHRA and YSYEKL.

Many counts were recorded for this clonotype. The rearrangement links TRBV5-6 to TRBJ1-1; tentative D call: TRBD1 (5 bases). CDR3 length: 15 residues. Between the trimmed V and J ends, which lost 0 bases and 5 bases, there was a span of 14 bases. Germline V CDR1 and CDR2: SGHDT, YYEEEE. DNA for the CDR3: TGTGCCAGCAGCTTGGACGGGGGATCGGGGACTGAAGCTTTCTTT. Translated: CASSLDGGSGTEAFF.

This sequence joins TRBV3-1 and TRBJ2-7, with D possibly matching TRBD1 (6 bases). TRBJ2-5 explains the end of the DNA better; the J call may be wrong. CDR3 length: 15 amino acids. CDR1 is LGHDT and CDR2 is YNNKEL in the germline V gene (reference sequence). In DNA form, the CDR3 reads TGTGCCAGCAGCCAAGATCTAGCAGGGGAAGAGACCCAGTACTTC. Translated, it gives CASSQDLAGEETQYF.

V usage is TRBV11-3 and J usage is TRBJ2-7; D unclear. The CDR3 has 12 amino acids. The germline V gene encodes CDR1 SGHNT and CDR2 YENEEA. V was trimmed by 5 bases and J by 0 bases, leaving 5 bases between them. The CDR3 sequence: CASSTNSYEQYF. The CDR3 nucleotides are TGTGCCAGCAGCACTAACTCCTACGAGCAGTACTTC.

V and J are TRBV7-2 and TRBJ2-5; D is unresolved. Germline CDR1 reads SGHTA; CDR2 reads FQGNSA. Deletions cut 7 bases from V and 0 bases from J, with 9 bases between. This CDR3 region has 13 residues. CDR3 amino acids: CASKLRNQETQYF. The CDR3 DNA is TGTGCCAGCAAGCTCCGGAACCAAGAGACCCAGTACTTC.

In nucleotides, the CDR3 is TGCAGCGGCTGGACTAGCGGGAGGGCCCCGGGTGAGACCCAGTACTTC. Protein sequence: CSGWTSGRAPGETQYF. The chain is built from TRBV29-1 and TRBJ2-5; the match to TRBD2 covers 15 bases. The germline CDR1 and CDR2 sequences are SQVTM and ANQGSEA. This CDR3 has 16 residues. Unmatched junction bases numbered 11, after V lost 7 bases and J lost 5 bases.

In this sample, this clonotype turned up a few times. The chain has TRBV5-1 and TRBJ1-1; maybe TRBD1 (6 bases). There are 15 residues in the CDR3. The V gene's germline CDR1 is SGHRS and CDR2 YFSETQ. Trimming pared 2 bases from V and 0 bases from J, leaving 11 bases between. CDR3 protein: CASSLAGGVNTEAFF. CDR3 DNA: TGCGCCAGCAGCTTAGCCGGGGGCGTGAACACTGAAGCTTTCTTT.

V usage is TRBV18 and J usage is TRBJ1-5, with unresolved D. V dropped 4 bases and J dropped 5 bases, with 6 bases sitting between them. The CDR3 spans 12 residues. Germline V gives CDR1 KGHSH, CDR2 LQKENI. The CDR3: CASSRRDQPQHF. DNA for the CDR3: TGTGCCAGCTCACGGAGAGATCAGCCCCAGCATTTT.

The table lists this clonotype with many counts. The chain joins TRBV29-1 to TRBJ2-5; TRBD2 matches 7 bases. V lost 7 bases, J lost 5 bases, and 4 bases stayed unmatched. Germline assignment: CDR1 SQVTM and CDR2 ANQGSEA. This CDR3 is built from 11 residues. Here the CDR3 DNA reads TGCAGCGGGGACTATCGGGAGACCCAGTACTTC. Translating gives CSGDYRETQYF.

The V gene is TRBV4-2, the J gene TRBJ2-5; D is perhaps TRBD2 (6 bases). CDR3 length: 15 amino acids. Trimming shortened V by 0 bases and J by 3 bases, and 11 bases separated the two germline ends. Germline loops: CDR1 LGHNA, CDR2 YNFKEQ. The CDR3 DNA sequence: TGTGCCAGCAGCCAAGAAGGTCAGCGGGAAGAGACCCAGTACTTC. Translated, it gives CASSQEGQREETQYF.

The CDR3 is CASSKRAVSPGEQYF. CDR3 sequence (DNA): TGTGCCAGCAGCAAAAGAGCGGTATCTCCGGGGGAGCAGTACTTC. V and J are TRBV21-1 and TRBJ2-7; the table's TRBD1 call for D was not verified on the DNA. TRBV21-1 is deemed a pseudogene. The CDR3 length is 15 residues.

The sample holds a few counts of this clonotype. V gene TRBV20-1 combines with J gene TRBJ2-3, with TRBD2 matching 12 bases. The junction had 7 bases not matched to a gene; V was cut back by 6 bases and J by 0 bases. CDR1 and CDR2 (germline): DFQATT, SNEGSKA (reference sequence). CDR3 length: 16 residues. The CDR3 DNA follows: TGCAGTGCAGAAAGACTAGCGGGAGAGAGCACAGATACGCAGTATTTT. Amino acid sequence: CSAERLAGESTDTQYF.

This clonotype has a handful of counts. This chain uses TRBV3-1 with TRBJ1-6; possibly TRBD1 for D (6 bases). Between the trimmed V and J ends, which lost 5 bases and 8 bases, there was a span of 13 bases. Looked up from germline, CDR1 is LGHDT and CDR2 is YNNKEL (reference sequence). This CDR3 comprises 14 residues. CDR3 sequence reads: CASSAGGLYSPLHF. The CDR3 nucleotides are TGTGCCAGCAGCGCGGGGGGGCTGTATTCACCCCTCCACTTT.

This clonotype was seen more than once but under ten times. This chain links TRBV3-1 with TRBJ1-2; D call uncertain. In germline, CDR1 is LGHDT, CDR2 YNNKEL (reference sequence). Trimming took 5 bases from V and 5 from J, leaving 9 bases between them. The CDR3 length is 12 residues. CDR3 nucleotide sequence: TGTGCCAGCAGCTCTAGCCTGTATGGCTACACCTTC. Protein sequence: CASSSSLYGYTF.